This T cell receptor (beta chain) was documented in a study of tumor and adjacent non-tumor tissue in lung cancer. Study as a whole: Samples averaged about 3.8 million productive TCRbeta reads each.

Study conclusions and caveats: Tumor repertoires had a smaller top 100 clone share than normal lung.

With respect to this clonotype: The antigen is unknown.

RNA was extracted from bulk tissue without any cell sorting. Chemotherapy-naive patients with new lung cancer underwent thoracic surgery in China, August–November 2014. The library came from three nested PCR rounds adapted from ARM-PCR protocols. Each CDR3 protein is one row after TCRdb ran MiXCR on the multiplex PCR reads. This sample yields fewer than 80,000 distinct CDR3 sequences, of which nearly 70% are seen a single time; over 9.5% belongs to the top ten. This receptor was obtained from a woman in her 70s with non-small cell lung cancer. Specimen: lung tumor tissue.

The CDR3 nucleotides read TGTGCCAGCAGTGGCTTACCCGGGTTTCGGTTCTTC. Translating it yields CASSGLPGFRFF. The rearrangement joins TRBV6-5 to TRBJ2-1; D is unresolved. The CDR3 contains 12 residues. V dropped 5 bases and J dropped 15 bases, with 17 bases sitting between them. CDR1 is MNHEY and CDR2 is SVGAGI in the germline V gene.